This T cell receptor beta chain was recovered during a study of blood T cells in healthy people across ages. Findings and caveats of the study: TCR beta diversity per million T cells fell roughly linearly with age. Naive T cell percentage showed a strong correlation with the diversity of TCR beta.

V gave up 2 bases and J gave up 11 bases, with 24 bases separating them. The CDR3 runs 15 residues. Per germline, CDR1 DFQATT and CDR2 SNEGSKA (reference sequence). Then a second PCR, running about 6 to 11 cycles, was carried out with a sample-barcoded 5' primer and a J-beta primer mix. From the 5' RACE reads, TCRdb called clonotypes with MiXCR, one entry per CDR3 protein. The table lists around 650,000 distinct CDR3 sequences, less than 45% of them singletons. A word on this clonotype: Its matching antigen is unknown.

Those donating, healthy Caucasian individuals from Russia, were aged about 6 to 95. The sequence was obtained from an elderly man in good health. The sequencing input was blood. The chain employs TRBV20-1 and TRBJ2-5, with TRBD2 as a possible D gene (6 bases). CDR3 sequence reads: CSARTTERVHNEQYF. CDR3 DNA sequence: TGCAGTGCTAGAACCACGGAGCGGGTGCACAATGAGCAGTACTTC.